This T cell receptor beta chain was found in a study of molecular identifiers for immune sequencing clone quantification. For this clonotype: Its antigen is still unknown.

Trimming pared 2 bases from V and 6 bases from J, leaving 5 bases between. There are 12 residues in the CDR3. The germline CDR1 and CDR2 sequences are MNHNS and SASEGT. Findings and limits, study-wide: Spiked Jurkat TCR RNA equal to one cell could reportedly be picked out among one million naive cells.

Methods described previously, with TCR primers listed, were used for bulk TCR libraries. TCRdb called the PCR reads again in MiXCR, with one record for every CDR3 protein. The sample consists of more than 450,000 distinct CDR3 sequences, about 25% of them appearing once. The source of this sequence is a human donor in good health. Some libraries in this study had Jurkat cell RNA spiked in. The V and J genes are TRBV6-1 and TRBJ1-5; no firm D call. The sequenced material came from naive CD8+ T cells from blood, with Jurkat cell RNA spiked in. As for subset: FACS-sorted CD8+CD4-CCR7+CD45RA+ naive T cells. The CDR3 sequence is CASSEIGQPQHF. CDR3 nucleotides: TGTGCCAGCAGTGAAATTGGTCAGCCCCAGCATTTT.